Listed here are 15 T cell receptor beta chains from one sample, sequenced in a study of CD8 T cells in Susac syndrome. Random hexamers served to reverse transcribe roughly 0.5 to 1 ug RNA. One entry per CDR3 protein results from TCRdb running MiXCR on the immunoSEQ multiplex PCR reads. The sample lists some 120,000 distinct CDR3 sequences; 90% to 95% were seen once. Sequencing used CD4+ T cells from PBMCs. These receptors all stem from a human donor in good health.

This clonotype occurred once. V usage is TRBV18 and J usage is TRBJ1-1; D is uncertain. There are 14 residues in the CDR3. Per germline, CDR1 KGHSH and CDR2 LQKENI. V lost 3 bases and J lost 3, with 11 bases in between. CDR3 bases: TGTGCCAGCTCACCGGAGGAAACATACACTGAAGCTTTCTTT. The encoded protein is CASSPEETYTEAFF.

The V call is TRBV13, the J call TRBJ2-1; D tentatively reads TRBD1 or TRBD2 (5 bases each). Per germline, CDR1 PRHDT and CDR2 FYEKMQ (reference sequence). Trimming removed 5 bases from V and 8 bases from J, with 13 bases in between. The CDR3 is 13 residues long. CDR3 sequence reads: CASSPGASDEQFF. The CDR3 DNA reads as TGTGCCAGCAGCCCCGGGGCATCGGATGAGCAGTTCTTC.

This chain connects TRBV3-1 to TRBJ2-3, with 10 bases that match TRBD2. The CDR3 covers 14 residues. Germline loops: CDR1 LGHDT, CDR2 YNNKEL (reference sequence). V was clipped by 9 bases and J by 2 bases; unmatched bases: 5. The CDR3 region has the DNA TGTGCCAGTTCACTAGCGGGAATCACAGATACGCAGTATTTT. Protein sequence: CASSLAGITDTQYF.

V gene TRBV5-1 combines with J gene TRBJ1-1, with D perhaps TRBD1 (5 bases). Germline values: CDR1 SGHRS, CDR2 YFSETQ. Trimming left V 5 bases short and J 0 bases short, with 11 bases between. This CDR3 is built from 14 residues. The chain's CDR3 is CASSFDSVNTEAFF. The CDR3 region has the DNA TGCGCCAGCAGTTTCGACAGCGTGAACACTGAAGCTTTCTTT.

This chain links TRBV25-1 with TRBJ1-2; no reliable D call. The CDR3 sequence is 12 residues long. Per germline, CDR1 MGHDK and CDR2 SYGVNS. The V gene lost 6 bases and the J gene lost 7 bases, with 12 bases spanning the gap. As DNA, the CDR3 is TGTGCCAGCAGCCCCGGTTATGGTGGCTACACCTTC. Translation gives CASSPGYGGYTF.

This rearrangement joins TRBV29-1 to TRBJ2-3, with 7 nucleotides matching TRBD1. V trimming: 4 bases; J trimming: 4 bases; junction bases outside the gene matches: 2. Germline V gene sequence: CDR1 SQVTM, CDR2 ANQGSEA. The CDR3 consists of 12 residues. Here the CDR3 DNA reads TGCAGCGTTGGGACAGGCGCAGATACGCAGTATTTT. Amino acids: CSVGTGADTQYF.

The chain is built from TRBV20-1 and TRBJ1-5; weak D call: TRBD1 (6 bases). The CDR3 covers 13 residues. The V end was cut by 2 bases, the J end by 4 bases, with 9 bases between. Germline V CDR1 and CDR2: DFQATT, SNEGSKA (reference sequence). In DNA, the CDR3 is TGCAGTGCTAGAAGGGACACAAATCAGCCCCAGCATTTT. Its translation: CSARRDTNQPQHF.

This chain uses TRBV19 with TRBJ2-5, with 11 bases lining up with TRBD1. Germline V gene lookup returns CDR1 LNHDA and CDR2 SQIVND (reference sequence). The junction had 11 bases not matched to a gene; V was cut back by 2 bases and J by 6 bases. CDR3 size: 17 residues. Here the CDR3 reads CASSIIPLDRGLKTQYF. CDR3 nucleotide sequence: TGTGCCAGTAGTATAATCCCCTTGGACAGGGGGCTGAAGACCCAGTACTTC. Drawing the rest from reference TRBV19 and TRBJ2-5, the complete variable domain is DGGITQSPKYLFRKEGQNVTLSCEQNLNHDAMYWYRQDPGQGLRLIYYSQIVNDFQKGDIAEGYSVSREKKESFPLTVTSAQKNPTAFYLCASSIIPLDRGLKTQYFGPGTRLLVL.

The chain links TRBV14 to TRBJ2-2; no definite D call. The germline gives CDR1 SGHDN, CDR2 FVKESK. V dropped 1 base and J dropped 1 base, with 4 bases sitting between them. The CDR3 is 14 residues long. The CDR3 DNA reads TGTGCCAGCAGCCAAGTGCAGAACACCGGGGAGCTGTTTTTT. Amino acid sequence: CASSQVQNTGELFF.

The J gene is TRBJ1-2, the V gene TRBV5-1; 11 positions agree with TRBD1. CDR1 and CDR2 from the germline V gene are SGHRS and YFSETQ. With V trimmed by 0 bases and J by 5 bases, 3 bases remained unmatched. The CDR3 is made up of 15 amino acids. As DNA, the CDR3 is TGCGCCAGCAGCTTGGCCGGACAGGGGGCGTATGGCTACACCTTC. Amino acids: CASSLAGQGAYGYTF. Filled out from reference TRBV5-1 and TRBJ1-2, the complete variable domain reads KAGVTQTPRYLIKTRGQQVTLSCSPISGHRSVSWYQQTPGQGLQFLFEYFSETQRNKGNFPGRFSGRQFSNSRSEMNVSTLELGDSALYLCASSLAGQGAYGYTFGSGTRLTVV.

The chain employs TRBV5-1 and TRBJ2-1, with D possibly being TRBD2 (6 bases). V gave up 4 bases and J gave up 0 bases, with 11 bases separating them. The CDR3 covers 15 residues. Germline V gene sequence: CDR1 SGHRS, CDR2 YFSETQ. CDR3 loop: CASSQDGSSYNEQFF. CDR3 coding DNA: TGCGCCAGCAGCCAGGACGGGAGCTCCTACAATGAGCAGTTCTTC.

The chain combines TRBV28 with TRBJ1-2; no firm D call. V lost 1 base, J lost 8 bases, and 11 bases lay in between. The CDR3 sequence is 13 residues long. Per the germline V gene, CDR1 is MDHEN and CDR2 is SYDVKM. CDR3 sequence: CASSLLTLWGYTF. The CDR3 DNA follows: TGTGCCAGCAGTTTATTAACTCTCTGGGGCTACACCTTC.

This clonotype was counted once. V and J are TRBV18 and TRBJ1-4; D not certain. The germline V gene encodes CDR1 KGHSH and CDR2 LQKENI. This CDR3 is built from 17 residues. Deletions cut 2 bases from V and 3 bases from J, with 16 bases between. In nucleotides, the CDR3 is TGTGCCAGCTCACCAGGAACAGTCCTCGGAGCTAATGAAAAACTGTTTTTT. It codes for CASSPGTVLGANEKLFF.

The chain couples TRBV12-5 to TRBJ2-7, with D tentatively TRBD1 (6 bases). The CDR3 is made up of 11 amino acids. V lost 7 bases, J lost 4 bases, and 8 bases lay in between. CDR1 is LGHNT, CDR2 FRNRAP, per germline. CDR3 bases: TGTGCTAGTGCCCAGGGGTACGAGCAGTACTTC. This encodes CASAQGYEQYF. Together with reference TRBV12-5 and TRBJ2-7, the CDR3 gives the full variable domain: DARVTQTPRHKVTEMGQEVTMRCQPILGHNTVFWYRQTMMQGLELLAYFRNRAPLDDSGMPKDRFSAEMPDATLATLKIQPSEPRDSAVYFCASAQGYEQYFGPGTRLTVT.

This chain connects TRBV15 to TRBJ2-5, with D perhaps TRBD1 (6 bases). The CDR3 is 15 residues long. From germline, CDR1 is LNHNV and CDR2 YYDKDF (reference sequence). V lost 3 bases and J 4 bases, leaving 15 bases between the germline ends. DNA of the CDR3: TGTGCCACCAGCAGGGCGCACAGGGTCTCAGAGACCCAGTACTTC. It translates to CATSRAHRVSETQYF.